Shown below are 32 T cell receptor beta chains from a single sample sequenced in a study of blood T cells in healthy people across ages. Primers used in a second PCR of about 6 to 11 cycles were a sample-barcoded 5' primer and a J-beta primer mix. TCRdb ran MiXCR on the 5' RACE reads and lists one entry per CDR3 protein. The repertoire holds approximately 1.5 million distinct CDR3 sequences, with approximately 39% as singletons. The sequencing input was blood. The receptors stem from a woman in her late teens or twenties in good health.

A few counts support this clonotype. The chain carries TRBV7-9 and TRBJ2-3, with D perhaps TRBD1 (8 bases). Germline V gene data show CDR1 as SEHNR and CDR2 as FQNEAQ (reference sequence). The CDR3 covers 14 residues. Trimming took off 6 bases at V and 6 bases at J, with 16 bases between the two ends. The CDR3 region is CASSPTGGADTQYF. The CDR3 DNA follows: TGTGCCAGCAGTCCCACAGGGGGGGCGGATACGCAGTATTTT.

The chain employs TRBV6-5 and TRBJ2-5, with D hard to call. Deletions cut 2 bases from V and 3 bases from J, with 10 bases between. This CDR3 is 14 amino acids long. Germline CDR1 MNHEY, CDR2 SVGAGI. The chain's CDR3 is CASSYVSSKETQYF. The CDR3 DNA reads TGTGCCAGCAGTTACGTATCCAGTAAAGAGACCCAGTACTTC.

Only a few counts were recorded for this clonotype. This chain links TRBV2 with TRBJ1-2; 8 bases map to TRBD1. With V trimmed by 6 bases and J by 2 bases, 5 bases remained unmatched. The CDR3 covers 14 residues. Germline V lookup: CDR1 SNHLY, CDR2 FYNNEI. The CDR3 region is CASREDRVNYGYTF. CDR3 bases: TGTGCCAGCAGAGAGGACAGGGTGAACTATGGCTACACCTTC.

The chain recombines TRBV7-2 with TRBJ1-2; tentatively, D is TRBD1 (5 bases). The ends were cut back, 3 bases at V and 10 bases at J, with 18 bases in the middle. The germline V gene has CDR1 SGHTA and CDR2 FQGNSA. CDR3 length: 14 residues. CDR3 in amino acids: CASSFGGSICDYTF. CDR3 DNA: TGTGCCAGCAGCTTTGGGGGGAGCATATGTGACTACACCTTC.

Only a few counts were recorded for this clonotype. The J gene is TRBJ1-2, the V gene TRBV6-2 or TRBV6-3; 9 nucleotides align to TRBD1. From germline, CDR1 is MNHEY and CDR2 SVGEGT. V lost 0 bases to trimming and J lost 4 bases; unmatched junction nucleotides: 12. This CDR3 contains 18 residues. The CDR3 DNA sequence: TGTGCCAGCAGTTACTCGTTCGTACCAGGACAGGGGTTCTATGGCTACACCTTC. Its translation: CASSYSFVPGQGFYGYTF.

CDR3 residues: CATDRGRVGELFF. For the CDR3, the DNA is TGTGCCACCGACAGGGGACGGGTCGGGGAGCTGTTTTTT. This sequence joins TRBV6-6 and TRBJ2-2; 8 bases are shared with TRBD1. This CDR3 spans 13 amino acids. J gave up 7 bases and V 10 bases, and 8 bases lay outside the gene matches. Germline CDR1 MNHNY, CDR2 SVGAGI (reference sequence).

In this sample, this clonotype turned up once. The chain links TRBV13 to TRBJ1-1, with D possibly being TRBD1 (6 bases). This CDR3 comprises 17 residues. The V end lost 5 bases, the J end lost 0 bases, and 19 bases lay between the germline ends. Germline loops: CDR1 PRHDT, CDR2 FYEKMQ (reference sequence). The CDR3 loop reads CASSHRGQLGMNTEAFF. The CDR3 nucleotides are TGTGCCAGCAGCCATCGTGGACAGCTTGGGATGAACACTGAAGCTTTCTTT.

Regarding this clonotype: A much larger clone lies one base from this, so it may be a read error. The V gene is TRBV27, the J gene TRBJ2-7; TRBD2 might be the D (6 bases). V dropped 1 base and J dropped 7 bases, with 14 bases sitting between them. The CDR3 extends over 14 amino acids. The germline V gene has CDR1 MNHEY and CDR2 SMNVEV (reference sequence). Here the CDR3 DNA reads TGTGCCAGCAGTTTATGGCAGGGAGGCAATGAGCAGTACTTC. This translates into CASSLWQGGNEQYF.

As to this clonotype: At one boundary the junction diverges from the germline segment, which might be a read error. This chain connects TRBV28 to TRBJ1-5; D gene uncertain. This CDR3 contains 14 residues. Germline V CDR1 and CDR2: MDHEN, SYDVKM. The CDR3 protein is CASSVWASNQPQHF. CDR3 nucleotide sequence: TGTGCCAGCAGTGTATGGGCAAGCAATCAGCCCCAGCATTTT.

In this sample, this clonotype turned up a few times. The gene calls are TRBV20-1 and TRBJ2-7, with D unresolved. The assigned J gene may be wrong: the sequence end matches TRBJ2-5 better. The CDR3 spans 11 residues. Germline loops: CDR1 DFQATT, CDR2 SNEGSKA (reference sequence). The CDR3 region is CSSKFTKTQYF. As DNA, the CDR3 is TGCAGTTCAAAGTTCACCAAGACCCAGTACTTC.

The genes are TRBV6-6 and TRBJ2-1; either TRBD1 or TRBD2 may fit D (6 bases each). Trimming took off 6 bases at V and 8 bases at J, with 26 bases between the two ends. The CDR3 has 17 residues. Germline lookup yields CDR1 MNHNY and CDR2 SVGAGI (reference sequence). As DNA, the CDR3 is TGTGCCAGCAGGGACCCGACTAGTTCCCCATGGGGGCATGAGCAGTTCTTC. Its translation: CASRDPTSSPWGHEQFF.

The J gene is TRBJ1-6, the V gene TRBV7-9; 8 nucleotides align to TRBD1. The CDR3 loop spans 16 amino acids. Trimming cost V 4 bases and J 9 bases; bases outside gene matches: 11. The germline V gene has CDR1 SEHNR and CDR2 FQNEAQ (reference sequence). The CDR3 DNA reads TGTGCCAGCAGCTCGACAGGGGCCGGAGGTGGTTCACCCCTCCACTTT. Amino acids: CASSSTGAGGGSPLHF.

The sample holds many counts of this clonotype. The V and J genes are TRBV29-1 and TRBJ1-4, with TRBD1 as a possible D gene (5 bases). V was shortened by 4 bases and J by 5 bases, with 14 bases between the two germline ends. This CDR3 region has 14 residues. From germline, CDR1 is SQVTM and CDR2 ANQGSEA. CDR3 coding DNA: TGCAGCGTTGGAATAGGGACCGCAAATGAAAAACTGTTTTTT. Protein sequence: CSVGIGTANEKLFF.

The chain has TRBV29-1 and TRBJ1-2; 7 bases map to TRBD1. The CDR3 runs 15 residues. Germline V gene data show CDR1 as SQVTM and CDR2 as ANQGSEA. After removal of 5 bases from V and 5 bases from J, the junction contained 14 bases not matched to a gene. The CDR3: CSVSPDRVVEYGYTF. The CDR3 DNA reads TGCAGCGTTTCCCCCGACAGGGTGGTAGAGTATGGCTACACCTTC.

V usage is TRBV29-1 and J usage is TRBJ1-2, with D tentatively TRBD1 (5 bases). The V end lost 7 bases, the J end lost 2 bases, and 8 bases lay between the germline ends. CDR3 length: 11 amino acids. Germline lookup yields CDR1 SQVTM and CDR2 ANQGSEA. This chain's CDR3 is CSGSGNYGYTF. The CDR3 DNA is TGCAGCGGATCAGGGAACTATGGCTACACCTTC.

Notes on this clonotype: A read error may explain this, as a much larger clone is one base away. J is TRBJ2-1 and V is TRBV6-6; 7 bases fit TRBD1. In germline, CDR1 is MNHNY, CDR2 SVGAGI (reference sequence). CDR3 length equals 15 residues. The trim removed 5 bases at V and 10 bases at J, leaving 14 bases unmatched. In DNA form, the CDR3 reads TGTGCCAGCAGTCCCGTGTCAGGGGGTAGGTACGAGCAGTTCTTC. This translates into CASSPVSGGRYEQFF.

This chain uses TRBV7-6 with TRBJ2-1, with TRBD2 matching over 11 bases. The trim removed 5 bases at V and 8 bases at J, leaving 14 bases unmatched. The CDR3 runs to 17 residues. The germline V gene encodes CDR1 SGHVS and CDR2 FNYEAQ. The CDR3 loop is CASSPERLAGPGDEQFF. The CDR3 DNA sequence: TGTGCCAGCAGCCCGGAAAGACTAGCGGGACCGGGCGATGAGCAGTTCTTC.

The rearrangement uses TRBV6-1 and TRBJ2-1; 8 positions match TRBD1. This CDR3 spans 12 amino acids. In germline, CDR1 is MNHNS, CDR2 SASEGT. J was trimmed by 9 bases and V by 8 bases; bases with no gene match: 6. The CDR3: CASGRQGIEQFF. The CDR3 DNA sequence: TGTGCCAGCGGGAGACAGGGGATTGAGCAGTTCTTC.

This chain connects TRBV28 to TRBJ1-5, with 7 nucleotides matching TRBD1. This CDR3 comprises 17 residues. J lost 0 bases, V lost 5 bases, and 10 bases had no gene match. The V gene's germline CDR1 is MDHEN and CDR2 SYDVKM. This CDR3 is CASSPPRGRYSNQPQHF. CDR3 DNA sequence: TGTGCCAGCAGTCCCCCCAGGGGGAGATATAGCAATCAGCCCCAGCATTTT.

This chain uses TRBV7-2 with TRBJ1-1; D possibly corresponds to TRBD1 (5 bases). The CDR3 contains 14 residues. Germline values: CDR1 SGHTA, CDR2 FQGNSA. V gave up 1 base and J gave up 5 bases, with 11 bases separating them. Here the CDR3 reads CASSLEARVTEAFF. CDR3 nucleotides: TGTGCCAGCAGCTTAGAGGCCAGGGTGACTGAAGCTTTCTTT.

The CDR3 DNA follows: TGCGCCAGCAGCCAAGACGGAGGGGAAGTCACCTTC. Translating gives CASSQDGGEVTF. The chain recombines TRBV4-3 with TRBJ1-2; D may be TRBD1 (5 bases). Germline CDR1 reads LGHNA; CDR2 reads YSLEER. CDR3 length: 12 amino acids. Trimming pared 0 bases from V and 13 bases from J, leaving 12 bases between.

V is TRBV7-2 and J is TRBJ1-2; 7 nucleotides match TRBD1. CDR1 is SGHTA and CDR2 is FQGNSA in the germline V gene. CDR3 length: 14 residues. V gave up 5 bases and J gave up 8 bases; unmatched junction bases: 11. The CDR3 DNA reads TGTGCCAGCAGCGCCAAACAGGGGCCTGGGGGCTACACCTTC. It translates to CASSAKQGPGGYTF.

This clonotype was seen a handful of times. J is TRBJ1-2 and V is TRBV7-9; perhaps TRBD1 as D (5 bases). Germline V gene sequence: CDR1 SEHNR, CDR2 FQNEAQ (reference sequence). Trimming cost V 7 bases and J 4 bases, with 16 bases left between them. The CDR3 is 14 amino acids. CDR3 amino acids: CASTMLGDGYGYTF. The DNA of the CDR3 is TGTGCCAGCACCATGCTCGGGGACGGCTATGGCTACACCTTC.

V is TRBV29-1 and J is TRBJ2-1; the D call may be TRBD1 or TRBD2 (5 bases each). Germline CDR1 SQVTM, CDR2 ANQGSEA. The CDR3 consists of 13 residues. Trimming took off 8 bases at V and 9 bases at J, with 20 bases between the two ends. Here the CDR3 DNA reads TGCAGCATTTCCGGGACCTTAGTCACTGAGCAGTTCTTC. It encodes CSISGTLVTEQFF.

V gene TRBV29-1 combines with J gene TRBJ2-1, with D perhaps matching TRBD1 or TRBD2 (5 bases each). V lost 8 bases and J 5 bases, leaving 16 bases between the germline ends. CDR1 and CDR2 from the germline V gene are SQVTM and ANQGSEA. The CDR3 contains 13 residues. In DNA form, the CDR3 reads TGCAGCATTGCCAGGGAGTCGAACAATGAGCAGTTCTTC. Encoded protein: CSIARESNNEQFF.

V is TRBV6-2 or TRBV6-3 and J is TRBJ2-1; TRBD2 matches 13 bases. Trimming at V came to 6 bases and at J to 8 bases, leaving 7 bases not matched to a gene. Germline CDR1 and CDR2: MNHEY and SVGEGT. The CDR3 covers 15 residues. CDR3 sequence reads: CASRRGLAGSHEQFF. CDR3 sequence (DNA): TGTGCCAGCAGACGGGGACTAGCGGGATCGCATGAGCAGTTCTTC.

The CDR3 nucleotides read TGTGCCAGCAGCGTAGTTCCAGGGGCGTACGAGCAGTACTTC. This gives the protein CASSVVPGAYEQYF. The gene calls are TRBV9 and TRBJ2-5; possible D gene TRBD1, 6 bases. TRBJ2-7 matches the DNA end more closely, so the J call is doubtful. This CDR3 has 14 amino acids. CDR1 and CDR2 (germline): SGDLS, YYNGEE.

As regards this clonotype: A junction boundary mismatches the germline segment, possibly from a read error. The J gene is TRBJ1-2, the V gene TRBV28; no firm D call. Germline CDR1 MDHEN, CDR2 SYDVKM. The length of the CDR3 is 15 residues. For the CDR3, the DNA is TGTGCCAGCAGTTTATTCGTCCGGGGTCGGAATGGCTGCACCTTC. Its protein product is CASSLFVRGRNGCTF.

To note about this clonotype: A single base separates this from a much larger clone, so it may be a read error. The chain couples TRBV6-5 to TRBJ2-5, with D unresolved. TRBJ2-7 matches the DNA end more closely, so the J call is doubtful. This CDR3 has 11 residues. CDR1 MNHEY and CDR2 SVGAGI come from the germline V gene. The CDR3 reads CASSYQDEQYF. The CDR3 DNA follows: TGTGCCAGCAGTTACCAGGACGAGCAGTACTTC.

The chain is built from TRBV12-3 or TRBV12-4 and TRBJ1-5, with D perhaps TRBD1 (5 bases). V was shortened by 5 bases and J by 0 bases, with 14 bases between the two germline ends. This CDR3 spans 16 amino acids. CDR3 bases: TGTGCCAGCAGTCAGAGGGGAGGCACTAGCAATCAGCCCCAGCATTTT. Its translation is CASSQRGGTSNQPQHF.

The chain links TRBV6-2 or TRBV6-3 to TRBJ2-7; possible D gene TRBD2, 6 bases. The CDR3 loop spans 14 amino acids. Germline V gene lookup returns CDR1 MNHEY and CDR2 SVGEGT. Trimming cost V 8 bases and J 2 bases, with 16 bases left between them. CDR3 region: CASGDFDATYEQYF. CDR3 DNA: TGTGCCAGCGGGGACTTCGACGCGACCTACGAGCAGTACTTC.

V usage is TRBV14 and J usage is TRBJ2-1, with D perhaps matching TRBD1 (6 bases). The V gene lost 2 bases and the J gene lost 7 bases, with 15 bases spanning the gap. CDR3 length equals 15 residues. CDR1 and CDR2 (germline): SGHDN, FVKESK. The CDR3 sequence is CASSQFRDTWNEQFF. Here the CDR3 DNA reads TGTGCCAGCAGCCAATTTCGGGACACCTGGAATGAGCAGTTCTTC.